These T cell receptor beta chains were read from a single sample in a study of T cell repertoires in cytomegalovirus infection. TCRdb independently ran MiXCR on the reads; one entry per CDR3 protein. There are about 740,000 distinct CDR3 sequences in the sample; around a third occur only once, and roughly 20% lies in the top ten. These TCRs' antigens remain unknown. The starting material was cultured PBMCs, obtained from culture after CMV antigen stimulation. Every receptor here comes from a human donor in good health (CMV status not recorded). Some clones in this sample may be carry-over from other donors' samples. The CDR3 runs from the conserved cysteine through the conserved F or W. The order of the fields is clone size, V gene, CDR3 protein. A clone size is listed for some rows: how often the clone was seen (once, few, many), or a class if it is expanded.

>many|TRBV7-8
CASSLREGRTNEKLFF
>NA|TRBV2
CASIAQPGTDTQYF
>NA|TRBV7-2
CASSLFDYPQETQYF
>NA|TRBV6-2/TRBV6-3
CASRGGARGTQYF
>once|TRBV5-1
CASSLEAVKDTQYF
>few|TRBV7-9
CASSIGQGYEQFF
>NA|TRBV18
CASSLVDSSKNIQYF
>NA|TRBV20-1
CSALPGLSTYEQYF
>many|TRBV12-3/TRBV12-4
CASSLFPAGGNEQFF
>NA|TRBV12-3/TRBV12-4
CASRFRVNQPQHF
>few|TRBV6-1
CASSDLAIGTDTQYF
>NA|TRBV11-2
CASSLDLTEAFF
>few|TRBV7-2
CASRLNSGGAYNEQFF
>few|TRBV4-3
CASSQETSGSDGTGELFF
>many|TRBV7-2
CASDRVNEQFF
>NA|TRBV7-2
CASSLDSPPLSSGSYNEQFF
>NA|TRBV18
CASSPPTRLAGRNEQFF
>NA|TRBV4-2
CATMGFNEKLFF
>few|TRBV4-1
CASSHMAGPYNEQFF
>few|TRBV27
CASSFPLRVGNTEAFF